The clone carrying this T cell receptor beta chain was detected a few times. This entry is derived from a study of chronic HIV infection and antiretroviral therapy. TCRdb re-derived calls from the 5' RACE reads in MiXCR, one entry per CDR3 protein. The sample has tens of thousands of distinct CDR3 sequences; roughly 7.6% are singletons. Germline CDR1 and CDR2: SGDLS and YYNGEE. The CDR3 is made up of 14 amino acids. V dropped 0 bases and J dropped 0 bases, with 6 bases sitting between them. The receptor was isolated from an adult who had HIV and had not received antiretroviral therapy, or was an uninfected healthy control (not recorded which). Material for sequencing was peripheral blood. V is TRBV9 and J is TRBJ1-1; D not resolved. The DNA of the CDR3 is TGTGCCAGCAGCGTAGGGGCAGTGAACACTGAAGCTTTCTTT. This codes for CASSVGAVNTEAFF.